This is a list of T cell receptor beta chains from one sample in a study of blood T cells in healthy people across ages. TCRdb reanalysed the 5' RACE reads using MiXCR and keeps one entry per CDR3 protein. The sample has almost 1 million distinct CDR3 sequences, around 54% seen once. Sequencing was done on a sample of blood. The receptors originated from a woman between 55 and 75 years old in good health. CDR3s include the opening cysteine and the closing phenylalanine or tryptophan. D genes are given only for firm matches. Rows give clone size only sometimes, using once, few, many, or a class for an expanded clone.

clone_size	v_call	d_call	j_call	cdr3_length	cdr3_aa	cdr3_nt
NA	TRBV19	NA	TRBJ1-1	12	CASKQGNTEAFF	TGTGCCAGTAAACAGGGTAACACTGAAGCTTTCTTT
NA	TRBV28	TRBD1	TRBJ2-1	16	CASRRGGTGGVNEQFF	TGTGCCAGCAGAAGGGGAGGGACAGGGGGGGTCAATGAGCAGTTCTTC
NA	TRBV7-9	TRBD2	TRBJ2-5	16	CASRGLADMYQETQYF	TGTGCCAGCCGCGGACTAGCGGATATGTACCAAGAGACCCAGTACTTC
few	TRBV29-1	NA	TRBJ2-7	14	CSVLTRDNAWEQYF	TGCAGCGTGTTGACCCGGGACAATGCATGGGAGCAGTACTTC
many	TRBV7-8	NA	TRBJ2-7	16	CASSQGSASGTYEQYF	TGTGCCAGCAGCCAGGGGTCGGCCAGTGGGACCTACGAGCAGTACTTC
NA	TRBV6-2/TRBV6-3	NA	TRBJ2-5	14	CASSKPGLSNEQSF	TGTGCCAGCAGTAAACCGGGACTCTCTAACGAGCAGTCCTTC
NA	TRBV7-6	NA	TRBJ2-7	16	CASSLYDRADAYEQYF	TGTGCCAGCAGCTTATATGACCGAGCGGACGCCTACGAGCAGTACTTC
NA	TRBV21-1	NA	TRBJ2-2	19	CASSAATGELGPNTGELFF	TGTGCCAGCAGCGCGGCTACAGGGGAACTTGGGCCGAACACCGGGGAGCTGTTTTTT
NA	TRBV7-2	TRBD1	TRBJ1-2	14	CASNKGGITYGYTF	TGTGCCAGCAACAAAGGGGGCATCACGTATGGCTACACCTTC
NA	TRBV28	NA	TRBJ1-2	16	CASSLLTVRGNYGYTF	TGTGCCAGCAGTTTATTGACCGTCCGAGGGAACTATGGCTACACCTTC
NA	TRBV7-9	TRBD1	TRBJ2-7	17	CASSRAPGTGGFYEQYF	TGTGCCAGCAGCCGAGCCCCCGGGACAGGGGGCTTCTACGAGCAGTACTTC